Listed below are T cell receptor beta chains from one sample, sequenced in a study of vaccination and CD4 T cells after COVID-19. These receptors' antigens are unknown. TCRdb processed the PCR reads anew with MiXCR; each CDR3 protein has one entry. The sample consists of some 16,000 distinct CDR3 sequences, approximately 50% of them appearing once. The source material was CD4+ T cells from blood, cultured in vitro. The origin of the receptors is a human donor who had recovered from COVID-19. CDR3s include the opening cysteine and the closing phenylalanine or tryptophan. The order of the fields is V gene, CDR3 length, clone size, D gene, J gene, CDR3 DNA, CDR3 protein. D genes are given only for firm matches. Some rows mark clone size as missing; the rest say once, few, many or name a class of expanded clone.

>TRBV7-2|14|.|TRBD1|TRBJ1-1
TGTGCCAGCAGTTCCAGGGGGCTTGACACTGAAGCTTTCTTT
CASSSRGLDTEAFF
>TRBV18|14|.|.|TRBJ1-1
TGTGCCAGCTCTGGGTCGAGGGGCGACACTGAAGCTTTCTTT
CASSGSRGDTEAFF
>TRBV6-1|15|.|TRBD1|TRBJ1-5
TGTGCCAGCAGCCAGGGGACAGATAGCAATCAGCCCCAGCATTTT
CASSQGTDSNQPQHF
>TRBV20-1|13|few|TRBD1|TRBJ1-2
TGCAGTGCGTTACAGGGGGCTGGGTATGGCTACACCTTC
CSALQGAGYGYTF
>TRBV6-5|14|few|.|TRBJ1-6
TGTGCCAGCAGTTTGTGGCCAGATAATTCACCCCTCCACTTT
CASSLWPDNSPLHF
>TRBV20-1|14|.|.|TRBJ2-7
TGCAGTGCACACGGACAGAGCCCCTTCAACGAGCAGTACTTC
CSAHGQSPFNEQYF
>TRBV20-1|14|.|TRBD2|TRBJ2-3
TGCAGTGCTATCCAGCGGGGGAGCACAGATACGCAGTATTTT
CSAIQRGSTDTQYF
>TRBV19|15|.|TRBD1|TRBJ1-1
TGTGCCAGTAGTTCCCAAGGCAGGGGGGACACTGAAGCTTTCTTT
CASSSQGRGDTEAFF
>TRBV7-8|17|.|TRBD1|TRBJ2-7
TGTGCCAGCAGCCTCCCGGAGACAGGGGCTCTCTCCTACGAGCAGTACTTC
CASSLPETGALSYEQYF
>TRBV11-2|15|medium-sized|TRBD1|TRBJ1-1
TGTGCCAGCAGCCCAATGGGGACAGGGTTCACTGAAGCTTTCTTT
CASSPMGTGFTEAFF
>TRBV12-5|11|.|.|TRBJ1-1
TGTGCTAGTGGAATGACGGCCGAAGCTTTCTTT
CASGMTAEAFF
>TRBV12-3/TRBV12-4|11|.|.|TRBJ1-2
TGTGCCAGCAGTTTAGACTATGGCTACACCTTC
CASSLDYGYTF
>TRBV19|14|few|TRBD1|TRBJ2-7
TGTGCCAGTAACCCGGGACAGGGAACCTACGAGCAGTACTTC
CASNPGQGTYEQYF
>TRBV25-1|13|.|TRBD1|TRBJ1-1
TGTGCCAGCTTCGACAGGGTAAACACTGAAGCTTTCTTT
CASFDRVNTEAFF
>TRBV6-1|17|.|TRBD2|TRBJ2-1
TGTGCCAGCAGCCTCGGGACTAGCGGGGGCCCCTACAATGAGCAGTTCTTC
CASSLGTSGGPYNEQFF
>TRBV6-2/TRBV6-3|15|few|.|TRBJ1-6
TGTGCCAGCAGGACCCGGACCGCGGGACTCACACCCCTCCACTTT
CASRTRTAGLTPLHF
>TRBV20-1|14|.|.|TRBJ2-7
TGCAGTGCCAGTGGTACAGGGATAGGATACGAGCAGTACTTC
CSASGTGIGYEQYF
>TRBV10-3|15|.|.|TRBJ1-4
TGTGCCATCAGTGAGTCAAAAGGAGCTAATGAAAAACTGTTTTTT
CAISESKGANEKLFF
>TRBV20-1|13|.|TRBD1|TRBJ2-3
TGCAGTGCTCAGGGGGACCTCACGGATACGCAGTATTTT
CSAQGDLTDTQYF
>TRBV2|16|.|TRBD2|TRBJ2-3
TGTGCCAGCAGTGGGCCAACTAGCGGGAACATGGATACGCAGTATTTT
CASSGPTSGNMDTQYF
>TRBV20-1|12|.|.|TRBJ2-7
TGCAGTGCTAGGGCCTACTCCTACGAGCAGTACTTC
CSARAYSYEQYF
>TRBV11-3|13|.|TRBD1|TRBJ1-1
TGTGCCAGCAGCTACAGGGGAGGCACTGAAGCTTTCTTT
CASSYRGGTEAFF
>TRBV5-6|13|.|.|TRBJ1-2
TGTGCCAGCAGCTTGGTGGGCCGAGGTGGCTACACCTTC
CASSLVGRGGYTF
>TRBV6-1|14|.|TRBD2|TRBJ2-3
TGTGCCAGCGACACTAGCGGAACCGCGGATACGCAGTATTTT
CASDTSGTADTQYF
>TRBV20-1|11|few|.|TRBJ1-5
TGCAGTGCGGGGTGGGAACAGCCCCAGCATTTT
CSAGWEQPQHF
>TRBV20-1|14|.|TRBD1|TRBJ1-5
TGCAGTGCTTCTTCAGGGGGCGGCAATCAGCCCCAGCATTTT
CSASSGGGNQPQHF
>TRBV7-9|14|.|TRBD1|TRBJ1-2
TGTGCCAGCAGCTTCGGACAGGGGGGAAATGGCTACACCTTC
CASSFGQGGNGYTF
>TRBV25-1|14|few|.|TRBJ2-3
TGTGCCAGCAGTGATTATTGGGGATCAGATACGCAGTATTTT
CASSDYWGSDTQYF
>TRBV18|14|.|TRBD1|TRBJ1-2
TGTGCCAGCTCTGAAGCACAGGGGGATGGTGGCTACACCTTC
CASSEAQGDGGYTF
>TRBV11-2|17|.|TRBD2|TRBJ2-7
TGTGCCAGCAGCCCACGAAGGAGGGGACTATCCTCCTACGAGCAGTACTTC
CASSPRRRGLSSYEQYF
>TRBV2|13|.|.|TRBJ1-1
TGTGCCAGCTCCCTTCCAGGGAACACTGAAGCTTTCTTT
CASSLPGNTEAFF
>TRBV11-2|15|.|.|TRBJ2-5
TGTGCCAGCAGCTTAGGCGGAGTCAGTCTAGAGACCCAGTACTTC
CASSLGGVSLETQYF
>TRBV20-1|15|few|TRBD1|TRBJ2-5
TGCAGTGCTACTTCGGGACAGGGGGGAAAGGAGACCCAGTACTTC
CSATSGQGGKETQYF
>TRBV29-1|13|once|TRBD1|TRBJ1-1
TGCAGCGTCGCCGGACAGGGAAACACTGAAGCTTTCTTT
CSVAGQGNTEAFF
>TRBV2|14|.|.|TRBJ1-5
TGTGCCAGCAGTGAAGCGCTTCCGACACAGCCCCAGCATTTT
CASSEALPTQPQHF
>TRBV6-5|13|few|.|TRBJ1-1
TGTGCCAGCAGTTACACATTTCGCACTGAAGCTTTCTTT
CASSYTFRTEAFF
>TRBV7-2|14|.|.|TRBJ1-5
TGTGCCAGCAGCCCCAGTACGGGCAATCAGCCCCAGCATTTT
CASSPSTGNQPQHF
>TRBV20-1|12|.|TRBD2|TRBJ2-7
TGCAGTGCTGGGACTAGTTTCCACGAGCAGTACTTC
CSAGTSFHEQYF
>TRBV24-1|15|.|.|TRBJ1-2
TGTGCCACCAGTGATTCAGGGAGACAGTACCGCGGCTACACCTTC
CATSDSGRQYRGYTF
>TRBV20-1|14|.|TRBD1|TRBJ2-3
TGCAGTGCTAGAAGGCGGACAGGGTCAGATACGCAGTATTTT
CSARRRTGSDTQYF
>TRBV6-2/TRBV6-3|18|.|TRBD2|TRBJ2-3
TGTGCCAGCAGCCCCCTTGGACTAGCGCCAGTAAGCACAGATACGCAGTATTTT
CASSPLGLAPVSTDTQYF
>TRBV7-8|14|.|.|TRBJ2-3
TGTGCCAGCAGCTTAGAAATAGGGACAGATACGCAGTATTTT
CASSLEIGTDTQYF
>TRBV4-1|17|.|TRBD2|TRBJ2-5
TGCGCCAGCAGCCAACCACCGGGACTAGCGACCCAAGAGACCCAGTACTTC
CASSQPPGLATQETQYF
>TRBV4-2|14|few|.|TRBJ2-5
TGTGCCAGCAGCCAATACCAGCTTGGGGAGACCCAGTACTTC
CASSQYQLGETQYF
>TRBV6-1|14|.|TRBD1|TRBJ2-2
TGTGCCAGCAGTGTACTGACAGGGCCCGGGGAGCTGTTTTTT
CASSVLTGPGELFF
>TRBV27|15|.|TRBD2|TRBJ2-5
TGTGCCAGCAGTACCCAGCGGGGCGCGTTTGAGACCCAGTACTTC
CASSTQRGAFETQYF